Here is one T cell receptor beta chain with its context. This CDR3 comprises 15 residues. Germline CDR1 and CDR2: MDHEN and SYDVKM. The method was immunoSEQ multiplex PCR; TCRdb's version includes in-frame clones alone and lacks a portion of them. Of hundreds of thousands of clones listed, around 87% are singletons. The data derive from a study of shared T cell receptors in the human thymus. These data were likewise used in another study, on human thymus T cells. That work contributes: Thymic resections from corrective heart surgery supplied the tissue. A high degree of thymic repertoire overlap among unrelated individuals was reported in related research.

The V and J genes are TRBV28 and TRBJ2-5; 8 bases fit TRBD1. The better agreement between TRBJ2-7 and the DNA end casts doubt on the J call. The sequenced sample consisted of thymocytes. This TCR was sampled from a boy younger than two with a congenital heart defect. The CDR3 here is CASSLGWDRSYEQYF. The CDR3 coding sequence is TGTGCCAGCAGTTTGGGTTGGGACAGGTCGTACGAGCAGTACTTC.